This T cell receptor beta chain derives from a study of CD8 T cells in ankylosing spondylitis. Study observations and caveats: Reportedly, significant enrichment of disease-linked clones occurred in matched ankylosing spondylitis synovial fluid. It appeared that ankylosing spondylitis blood was characterized by a TCR beta motif of roughly 8 highly homologous variants.

The germline V gene encodes CDR1 DFQATT and CDR2 SNEGSKA (reference sequence). This CDR3 is built from 14 residues. J gave up 2 bases and V 6 bases, and 5 bases lay outside the gene matches. With molecular barcodes, quantitative 5'-RACE was used to make the TCR beta libraries. MiXCR, run by TCRdb on the 5' RACE reads, gives a single entry per CDR3 protein. The table records approximately 300,000 distinct CDR3 sequences, around 20% of them present only once. This clonotype was detected many times. Antigen specificity is unknown. The TCR was taken from a male donor with ankylosing spondylitis or in good health (not recorded which). The sample taken for sequencing was blood, either unsorted or a sorted T cell fraction (not recorded which). This chain uses TRBV20-1 with TRBJ2-2, with 8 bases matching TRBD1. The CDR3 region is CSATGTGNTGELFF. The CDR3 region has the DNA TGCAGTGCAACCGGGACAGGCAACACCGGGGAGCTGTTTTTT.